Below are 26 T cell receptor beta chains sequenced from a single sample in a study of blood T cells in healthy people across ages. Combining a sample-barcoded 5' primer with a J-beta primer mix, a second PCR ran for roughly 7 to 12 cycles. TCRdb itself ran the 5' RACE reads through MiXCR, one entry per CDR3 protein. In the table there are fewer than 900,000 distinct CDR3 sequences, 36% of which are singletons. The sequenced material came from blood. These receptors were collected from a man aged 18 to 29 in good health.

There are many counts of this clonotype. DNA of the CDR3: TGCAGTGCTCCTCGACAGGGGTCCTATGGCTACACCTTC. Protein: CSAPRQGSYGYTF. This rearrangement joins TRBV20-1 to TRBJ1-2, with 8 bases aligning to TRBD1. The CDR3 is 13 amino acids. V was pared by 5 bases and J by 4 bases, with 6 bases of the junction left unmatched. The V gene's germline CDR1 is DFQATT and CDR2 SNEGSKA (reference sequence).

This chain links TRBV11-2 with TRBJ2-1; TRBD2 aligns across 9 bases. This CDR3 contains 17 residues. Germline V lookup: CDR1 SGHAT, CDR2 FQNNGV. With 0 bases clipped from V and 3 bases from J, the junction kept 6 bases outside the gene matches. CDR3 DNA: TGTGCCAGCAGCTTAGATCGGGGCGGGGGGGTCTACAATGAGCAGTTCTTC. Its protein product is CASSLDRGGGVYNEQFF.

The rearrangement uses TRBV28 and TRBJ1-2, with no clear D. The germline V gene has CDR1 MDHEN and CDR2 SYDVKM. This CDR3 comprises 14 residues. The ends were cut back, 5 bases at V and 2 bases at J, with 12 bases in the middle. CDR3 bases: TGTGCCAGCAGTGGACCGACATCGAACTATGGCTACACCTTC. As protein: CASSGPTSNYGYTF.

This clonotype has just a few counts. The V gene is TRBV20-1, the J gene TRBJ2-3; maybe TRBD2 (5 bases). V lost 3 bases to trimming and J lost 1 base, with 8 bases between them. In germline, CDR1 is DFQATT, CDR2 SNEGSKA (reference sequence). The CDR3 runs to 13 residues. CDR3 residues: CSARLARTDTQYF. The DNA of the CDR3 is TGCAGTGCTAGGCTAGCCCGCACAGATACGCAGTATTTT.

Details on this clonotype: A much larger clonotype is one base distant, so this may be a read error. In DNA, the CDR3 is TGTGCCAGCAGTGGGAGGGCGAACACAGATACGCAGTATTTT. Amino acid sequence: CASSGRANTDTQYF. The rearrangement uses TRBV13 and TRBJ2-3; 7 positions agree with TRBD2. The CDR3 is 14 residues long. Per the germline V gene, CDR1 is PRHDT and CDR2 is FYEKMQ (reference sequence). V trimming: 6 bases; J trimming: 2 bases; junction bases outside the gene matches: 5. The full variable domain, completed using reference TRBV13 and TRBJ2-3, is AAGVIQSPRHLIKEKRETATLKCYPIPRHDTVYWYQQGPGQDPQFLISFYEKMQSDKGSIPDRFSAQQFSDYHSELNMSSLELGDSALYFCASSGRANTDTQYFGPGTRLTVL.

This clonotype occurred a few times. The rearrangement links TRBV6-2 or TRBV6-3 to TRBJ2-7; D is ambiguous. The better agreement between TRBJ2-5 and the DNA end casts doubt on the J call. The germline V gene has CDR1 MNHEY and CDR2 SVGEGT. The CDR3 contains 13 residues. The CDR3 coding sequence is TGTGCCAGCAGTAGATGGGCCGGCGAGACCCAGTACTTC. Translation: CASSRWAGETQYF.

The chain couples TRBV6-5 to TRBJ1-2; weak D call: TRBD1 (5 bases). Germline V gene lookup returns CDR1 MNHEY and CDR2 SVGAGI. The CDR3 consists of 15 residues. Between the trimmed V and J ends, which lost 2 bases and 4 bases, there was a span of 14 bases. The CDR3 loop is CASSYGDLSPYGYTF. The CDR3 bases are TGTGCCAGCAGTTACGGGGACCTCTCCCCCTATGGCTACACCTTC.

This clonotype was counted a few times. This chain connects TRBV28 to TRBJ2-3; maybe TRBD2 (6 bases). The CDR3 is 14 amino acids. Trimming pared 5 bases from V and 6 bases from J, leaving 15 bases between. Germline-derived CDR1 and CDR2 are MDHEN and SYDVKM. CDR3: CASSVELATDTQYF. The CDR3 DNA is TGTGCCAGCAGTGTGGAACTAGCTACGGATACGCAGTATTTT.

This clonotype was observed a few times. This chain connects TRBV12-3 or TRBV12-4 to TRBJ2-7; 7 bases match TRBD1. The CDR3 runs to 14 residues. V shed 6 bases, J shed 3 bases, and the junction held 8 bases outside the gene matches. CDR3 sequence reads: CASSPTAGGYEQYF. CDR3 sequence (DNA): TGTGCCAGCAGCCCCACCGCAGGGGGCTACGAGCAGTACTTC.

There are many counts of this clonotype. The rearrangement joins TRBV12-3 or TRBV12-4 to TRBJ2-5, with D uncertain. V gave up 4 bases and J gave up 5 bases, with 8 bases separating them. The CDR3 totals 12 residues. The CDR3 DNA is TGTGCCAGCAGTTCAAACGTGGAGACCCAGTACTTC. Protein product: CASSSNVETQYF.

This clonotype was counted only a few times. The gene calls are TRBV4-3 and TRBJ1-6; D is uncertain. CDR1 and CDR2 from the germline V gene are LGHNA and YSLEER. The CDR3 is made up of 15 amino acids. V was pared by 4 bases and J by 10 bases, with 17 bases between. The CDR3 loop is CASSLDPQVGSPLHF. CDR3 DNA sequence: TGCGCCAGCAGCCTAGACCCGCAGGTGGGATCACCCCTCCACTTT.

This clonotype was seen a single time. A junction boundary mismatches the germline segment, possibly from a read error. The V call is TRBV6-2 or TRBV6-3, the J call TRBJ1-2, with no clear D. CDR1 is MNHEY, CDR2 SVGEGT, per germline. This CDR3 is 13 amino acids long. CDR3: CASTITLLDGHTF. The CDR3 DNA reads TGTGCCAGCACCATTACGTTACTCGATGGCCACACCTTC.

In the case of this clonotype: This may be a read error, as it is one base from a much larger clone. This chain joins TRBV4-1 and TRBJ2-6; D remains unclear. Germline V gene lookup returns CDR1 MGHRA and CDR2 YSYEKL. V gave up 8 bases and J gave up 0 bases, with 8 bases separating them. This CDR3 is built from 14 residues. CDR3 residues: CASWRISGANVLTF. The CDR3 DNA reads TGCGCCAGCTGGCGGATCTCTGGGGCCAACGTCCTGACTTTC.

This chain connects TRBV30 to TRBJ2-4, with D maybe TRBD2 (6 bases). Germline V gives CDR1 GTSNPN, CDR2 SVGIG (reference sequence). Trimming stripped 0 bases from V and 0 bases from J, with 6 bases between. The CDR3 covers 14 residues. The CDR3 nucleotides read TGTGCCTGGAGTGTGGGACTAGCCAAAAACATTCAGTACTTC. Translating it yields CAWSVGLAKNIQYF.

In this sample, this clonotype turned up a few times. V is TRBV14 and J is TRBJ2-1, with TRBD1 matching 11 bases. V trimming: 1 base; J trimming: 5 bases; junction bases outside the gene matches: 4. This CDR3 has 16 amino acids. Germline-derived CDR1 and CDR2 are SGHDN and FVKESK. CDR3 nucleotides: TGTGCCAGCAGCCAAGTTGGACAGGGGGCGCACAATGAGCAGTTCTTC. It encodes CASSQVGQGAHNEQFF.

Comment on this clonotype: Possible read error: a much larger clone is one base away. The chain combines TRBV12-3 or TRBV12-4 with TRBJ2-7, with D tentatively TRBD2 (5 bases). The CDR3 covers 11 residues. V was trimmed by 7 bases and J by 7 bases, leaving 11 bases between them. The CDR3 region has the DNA TGTGCCAGCACCGTCGGAGGTGAGCAGTACTTC. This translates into CASTVGGEQYF.

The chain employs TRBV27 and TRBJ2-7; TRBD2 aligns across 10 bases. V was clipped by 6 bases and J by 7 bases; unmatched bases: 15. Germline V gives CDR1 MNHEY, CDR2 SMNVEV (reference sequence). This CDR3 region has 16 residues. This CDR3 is CASRRPGLAPYNEQYF. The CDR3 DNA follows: TGTGCCAGCAGACGCCCGGGACTAGCGCCCTACAATGAGCAGTACTTC.

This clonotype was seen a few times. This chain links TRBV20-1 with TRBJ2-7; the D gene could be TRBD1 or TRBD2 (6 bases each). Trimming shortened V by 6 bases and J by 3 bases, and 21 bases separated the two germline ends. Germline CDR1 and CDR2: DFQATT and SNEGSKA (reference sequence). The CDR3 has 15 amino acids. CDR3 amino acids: CSANPGAGSIYEQYF. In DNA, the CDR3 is TGCAGTGCGAACCCGGGGGCGGGGAGCATCTACGAGCAGTACTTC.

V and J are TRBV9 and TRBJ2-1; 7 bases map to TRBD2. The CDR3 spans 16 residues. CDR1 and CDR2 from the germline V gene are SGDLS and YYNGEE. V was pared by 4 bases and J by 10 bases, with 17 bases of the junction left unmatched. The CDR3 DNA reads TGTGCCAGCAGCTCCAGCCCCTGGCCTAGCGGAATCGAGCAGTTCTTC. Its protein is CASSSSPWPSGIEQFF.

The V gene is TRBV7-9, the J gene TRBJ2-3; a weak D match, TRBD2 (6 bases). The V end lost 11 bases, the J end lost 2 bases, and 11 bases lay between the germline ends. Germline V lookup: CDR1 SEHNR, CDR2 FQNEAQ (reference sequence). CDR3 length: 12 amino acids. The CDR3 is CAWEEDTDTQYF. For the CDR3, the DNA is TGTGCCTGGGAGGAGGACACAGATACGCAGTATTTT.

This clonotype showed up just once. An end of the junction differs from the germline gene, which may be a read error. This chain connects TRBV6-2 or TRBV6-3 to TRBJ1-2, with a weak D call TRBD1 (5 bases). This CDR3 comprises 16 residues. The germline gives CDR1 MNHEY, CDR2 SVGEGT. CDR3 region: CAGSYSRGARNYGYTF. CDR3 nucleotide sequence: TGTGCCGGCAGTTACTCTCGGGGCGCACGAAACTATGGCTACACCTTC.

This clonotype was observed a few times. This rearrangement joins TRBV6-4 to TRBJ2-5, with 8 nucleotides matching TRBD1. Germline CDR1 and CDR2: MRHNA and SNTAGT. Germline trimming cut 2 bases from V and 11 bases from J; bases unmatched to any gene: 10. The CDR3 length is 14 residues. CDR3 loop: CASSDARTGNEQYF. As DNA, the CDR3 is TGTGCCAGCAGTGACGCACGGACAGGGAATGAGCAGTACTTC.

Here the CDR3 reads CASSIASSNTEAFF. As DNA, the CDR3 is TGTGCCAGCAGTATAGCCTCCAGCAACACTGAAGCTTTCTTT. The V call is TRBV27, the J call TRBJ1-1; D remains ambiguous. The CDR3 runs to 14 residues. Trimming took 5 bases from V and 2 from J, leaving 12 bases between them. Germline lookup yields CDR1 MNHEY and CDR2 SMNVEV (reference sequence).

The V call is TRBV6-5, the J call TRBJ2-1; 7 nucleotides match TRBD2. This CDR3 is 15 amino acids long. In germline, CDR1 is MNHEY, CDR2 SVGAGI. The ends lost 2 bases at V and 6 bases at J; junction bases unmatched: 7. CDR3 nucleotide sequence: TGTGCCAGCAGTTACGGGGGGGTACGAAGCAATGAGCAGTTCTTC. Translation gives CASSYGGVRSNEQFF.

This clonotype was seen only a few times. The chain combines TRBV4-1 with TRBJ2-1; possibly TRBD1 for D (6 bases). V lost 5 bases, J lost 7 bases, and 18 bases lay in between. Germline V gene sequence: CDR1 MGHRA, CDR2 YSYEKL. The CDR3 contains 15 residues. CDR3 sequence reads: CASSSGAPPRNEQFF. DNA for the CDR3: TGCGCCAGCAGCTCAGGGGCCCCCCCAAGAAATGAGCAGTTCTTC.

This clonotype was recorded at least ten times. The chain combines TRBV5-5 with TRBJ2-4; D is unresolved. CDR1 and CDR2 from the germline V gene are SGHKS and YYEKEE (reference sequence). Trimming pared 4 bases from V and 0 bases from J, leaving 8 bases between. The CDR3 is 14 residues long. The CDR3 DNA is TGTGCCAGCAGCCTTGGCGAAGCCAAAAACATTCAGTACTTC. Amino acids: CASSLGEAKNIQYF.